A single sample gave rise to the 7 T cell receptor beta chains below, sequenced in a study of blood T cell repertoires in COVID-19. Assay used: immunoSEQ multiplex PCR; TCRdb lists only in-frame clones, some missing. The repertoire includes a few hundred thousand clones, more than 65% of them detected once, and roughly 3% sits in the top ten. The material sequenced was peripheral blood. The receptor source for this set is a woman younger than 30 with acute or convalescent COVID-19.

This chain joins TRBV25-1 and TRBJ2-7, with TRBD2 as a possible D gene (7 bases). V lost 3 bases and J 3 bases, leaving 15 bases between the germline ends. CDR1 is MGHDK, CDR2 SYGVNS, per germline. The CDR3 is 15 residues long. CDR3 amino acids: CASSDLSGGLYEQYF. The CDR3 nucleotides are TGTGCCAGCAGTGATCTTTCCGGGGGGCTCTACGAGCAGTACTTC.

The chain employs TRBV6-1 and TRBJ2-1, with 7 bases lining up with TRBD2. Germline CDR1 MNHNS, CDR2 SASEGT. This CDR3 spans 15 amino acids. The junction had 5 bases not matched to a gene; V was cut back by 3 bases and J by 3 bases. The CDR3 sequence is CASSDGGSGYNEQFF. CDR3 nucleotide sequence: TGTGCCAGCAGTGACGGCGGGAGTGGCTACAATGAGCAGTTCTTC.

This rearrangement joins TRBV29-1 to TRBJ2-3, with a possible D match to TRBD2 (5 bases). The CDR3 consists of 13 residues. V was clipped by 6 bases and J by 2 bases, with 12 bases between them. Germline lookup yields CDR1 SQVTM and CDR2 ANQGSEA. The CDR3 bases are TGCAGCGTCTCCGGACTCCTCACAGATACGCAGTATTTT. Amino acid sequence: CSVSGLLTDTQYF.

The rearrangement uses TRBV3-1 (or the pseudogene TRBV3-2) and TRBJ2-7; D not certain. The length of the CDR3 is 14 residues. Between the trimmed V and J ends, which lost 3 bases and 4 bases, there was a span of 13 bases. CDR1 is LGHDT, CDR2 YNNKEL, per germline (reference sequence). For the CDR3, the DNA is TGTGCCAGCAGCCACCCCTTCGGTCCTTACGAGCAGTACTTC. Translated: CASSHPFGPYEQYF.

The V and J genes are TRBV19 and TRBJ2-7; TRBD2 matches at 11 bases. With V trimmed by 8 bases and J by 7 bases, 10 bases remained unmatched. From germline, CDR1 is LNHDA and CDR2 SQIVND (reference sequence). CDR3 length: 14 residues. The CDR3 nucleotides read TGTGCCAGTTCTCCACTAGCGGGAGCTGAAGAGCAGTACTTC. This sequence encodes CASSPLAGAEEQYF.

The genes are TRBV13 and TRBJ1-6; D remains ambiguous. Germline V gives CDR1 PRHDT, CDR2 FYEKMQ (reference sequence). The length of the CDR3 is 17 residues. The V and J ends lost 1 base and 4 bases respectively, with 14 bases between them. CDR3 sequence reads: CASSLEGTEAYNSPLHF. The CDR3 bases are TGTGCCAGCAGCTTAGAAGGTACAGAAGCTTATAATTCACCCCTCCACTTT.

CDR3 nucleotides: TGCAGCGTTGCTGATACGAGCTCCTACAATGAGCAGTTCTTC. It codes for CSVADTSSYNEQFF. The V gene is TRBV29-1, the J gene TRBJ2-1; D uncertain. CDR1 and CDR2 from the germline V gene are SQVTM and ANQGSEA. The CDR3 spans 14 residues. V lost 4 bases, J lost 0 bases, and 10 bases lay in between.